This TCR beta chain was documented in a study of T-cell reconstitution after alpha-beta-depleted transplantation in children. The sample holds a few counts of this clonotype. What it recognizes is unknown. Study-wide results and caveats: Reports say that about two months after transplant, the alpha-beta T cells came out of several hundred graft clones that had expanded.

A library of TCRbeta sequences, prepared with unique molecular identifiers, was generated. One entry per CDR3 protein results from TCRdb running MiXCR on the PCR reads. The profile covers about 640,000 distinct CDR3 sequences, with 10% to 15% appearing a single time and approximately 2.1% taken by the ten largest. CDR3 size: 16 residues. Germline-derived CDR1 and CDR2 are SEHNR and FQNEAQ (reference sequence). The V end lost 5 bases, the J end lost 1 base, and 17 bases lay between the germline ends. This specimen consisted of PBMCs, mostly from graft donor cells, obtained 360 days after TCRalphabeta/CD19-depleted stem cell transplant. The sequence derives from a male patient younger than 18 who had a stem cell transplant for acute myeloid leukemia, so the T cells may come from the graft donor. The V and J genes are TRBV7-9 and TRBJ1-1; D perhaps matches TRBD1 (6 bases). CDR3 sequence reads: CASSKGTGQPNTEAFF. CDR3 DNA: TGTGCCAGCAGCAAGGGAACAGGGCAGCCGAACACTGAAGCTTTCTTT.